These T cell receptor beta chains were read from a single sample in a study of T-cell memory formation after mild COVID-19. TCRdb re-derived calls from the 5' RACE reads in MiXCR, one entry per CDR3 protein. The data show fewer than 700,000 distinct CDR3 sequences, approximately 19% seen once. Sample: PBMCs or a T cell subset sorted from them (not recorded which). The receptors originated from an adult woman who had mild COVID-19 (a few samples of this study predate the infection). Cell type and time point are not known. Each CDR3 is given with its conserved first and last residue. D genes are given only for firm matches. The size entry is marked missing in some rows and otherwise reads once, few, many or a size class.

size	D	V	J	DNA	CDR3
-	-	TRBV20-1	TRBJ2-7	TGCAGTGCTAGACCTCATCCGCGGAGCTCCTACGAGCAGTACTTC	CSARPHPRSSYEQYF
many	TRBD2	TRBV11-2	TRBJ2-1	TGTGCCAGCAGCCAGACTAGCGGGCCGTACAATGAGCAGTTCTTC	CASSQTSGPYNEQFF
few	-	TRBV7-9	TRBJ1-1	TGTGCCAGCAGCTTAGGAGTGGTGGCCTCGAACACTGAAGCTTTCTTT	CASSLGVVASNTEAFF
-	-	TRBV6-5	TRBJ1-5	TGTGCCAGCAGTGGGGGGAACAATCAGCCCCAGCATTTT	CASSGGNNQPQHF
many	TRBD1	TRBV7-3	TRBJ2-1	TGTGCCAGCAGCTTAAGGGCCGGGACAGGGGTCAGCAATGAGCAGTTCTTC	CASSLRAGTGVSNEQFF
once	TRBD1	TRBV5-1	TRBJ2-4	TGCGCCAGCAGCTCCAAGGGACAGGTTAGGGTAGACATTCAGTACTTC	CASSSKGQVRVDIQYF
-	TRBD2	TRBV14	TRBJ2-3	TGTGCCAGCAGCCAAGATTTAGGGCTAGCGGGAGGAGCGCAGTATTTT	CASSQDLGLAGGAQYF
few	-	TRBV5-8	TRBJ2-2	TGTGCCAGCAGCTCCGGGGCGCGGACCGGGGAGCTGTTTTTT	CASSSGARTGELFF
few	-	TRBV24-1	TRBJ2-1	TGTGCCAGTGATTTGGGGGGGCGGAAGGACAATGAGCAGTTCTTC	CASDLGGRKDNEQFF
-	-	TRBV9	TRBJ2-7	TGTGCCAGCAGCGTTTCAGATACAGGTGTGCCCTACGAGCAGTACTTC	CASSVSDTGVPYEQYF
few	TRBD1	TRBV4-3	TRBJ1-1	TGCGCCAGCAGCCAAGGGGACAGGAACACTGAAGCTTTCTTT	CASSQGDRNTEAFF
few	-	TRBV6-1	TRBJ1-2	TGTGCCAGCAGTGAACCGGGGCGATGCGGCTACACCTTC	CASSEPGRCGYTF
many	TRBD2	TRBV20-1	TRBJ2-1	TGCAGTGCTAGACCTAGCGGGGCCGCTGGGGGTCAGTTCTTC	CSARPSGAAGGQFF
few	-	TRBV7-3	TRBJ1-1	TGTGCCAGCAGCCGTAAGCAAAAGGAGAACACTGAAGCTTTCTTT	CASSRKQKENTEAFF
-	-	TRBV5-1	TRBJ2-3	TGCGCCAGCAGCTTGGCCCGGCTAGGGTTCACAGATACGCAGTATTTT	CASSLARLGFTDTQYF
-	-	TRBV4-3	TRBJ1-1	TGCGCCAGCAGCCAAGGGGTAGGACAGAAAGTTGACACTGAAGCTTTATTT	CASSQGVGQKVDTEALF
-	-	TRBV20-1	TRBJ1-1	TGCAGTGCTAGAGTCCCAGGGGCTGAAGCTTTCTTT	CSARVPGAEAFF
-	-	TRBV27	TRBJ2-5	TGTGCCAGCAGTTCCTTCCAGGGTAGTGATCCTAGGACACAAGAGACCCAGTACTTC	CASSSFQGSDPRTQETQYF
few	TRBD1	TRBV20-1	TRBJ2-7	TGCAGTGCTAGGGAAGGGGGCCGAAGCTCCTACGAGCAGTACTTC	CSAREGGRSSYEQYF
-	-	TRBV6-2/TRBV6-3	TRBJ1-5	TGTGCCAGCAGTTACCCAGGAGGGTTGAATCAGCCCCAGCATTTT	CASSYPGGLNQPQHF
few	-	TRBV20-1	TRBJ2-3	TGCAGTCCCTCAGGGGGGATCGGCACAGATACGCAGTATTTT	CSPSGGIGTDTQYF
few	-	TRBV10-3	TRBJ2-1	TGTGCCATCAGTGCCCCTCCTAGGAATGAGCAGTTCTTC	CAISAPPRNEQFF
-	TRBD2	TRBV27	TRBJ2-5	TGTGCCAGCAGTGCGGGGACTAGCGGGAGGGCCTTGGACTTC	CASSAGTSGRALDF
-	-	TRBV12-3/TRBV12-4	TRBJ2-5	TGTGCCAGCAGTTCCTCGGATGGTTCGGAGACCCAGTACTTC	CASSSSDGSETQYF
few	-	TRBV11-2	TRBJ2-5	TGTGCCAGCAGCTCATTACTAGCATGGCAAGAGACCCAGTACTTC	CASSSLLAWQETQYF
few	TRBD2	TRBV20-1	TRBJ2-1	TGCAGTGCTCGTCAAGCGGGACTAGCGGGAGTTGAGCAGTTCTTC	CSARQAGLAGVEQFF
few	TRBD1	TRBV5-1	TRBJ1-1	TGCGCCAGCAGCCCTGGGACAGGGGGTGAAGCTTTCTTT	CASSPGTGGEAFF
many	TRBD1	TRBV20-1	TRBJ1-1	TGCAGTGCTAGAGATCTACGGACAGGGGGCTTTACTGAAGCTTTCTTT	CSARDLRTGGFTEAFF
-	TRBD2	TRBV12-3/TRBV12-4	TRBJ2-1	TGTGCCAGCACCCTTACCCAGCGGGGGCGCAATGAGCAGTTCTTC	CASTLTQRGRNEQFF
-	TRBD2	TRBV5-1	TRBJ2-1	TGCGCCAGCAGCATGGGACTAGCGGATTACAATGAGCAGTTCTTC	CASSMGLADYNEQFF
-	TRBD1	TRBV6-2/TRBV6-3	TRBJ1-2	TGTGCCAGCAGTTGGGCGGCAGGGGGGAACTATGGCTACACCTTC	CASSWAAGGNYGYTF
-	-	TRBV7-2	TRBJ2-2	TGTGCCAGCAGCTTAAATGGACTCGCGGTAGGGGAGCTGTTTTTT	CASSLNGLAVGELFF
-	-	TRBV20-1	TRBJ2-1	TGCAGTGCTAGCGGCGCGGGGGCCTTCCATGAGCAGTTCTTC	CSASGAGAFHEQFF
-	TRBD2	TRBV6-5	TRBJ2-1	TGTGCCAGCAGTTCCCGAGTAAGCGGGAGTTTCTACAATGAGCAGTTCTTC	CASSSRVSGSFYNEQFF
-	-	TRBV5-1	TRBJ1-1	TGCGCCAGCAGCCAACACACCCTCATGAACACTGAAGCTTTCTTT	CASSQHTLMNTEAFF
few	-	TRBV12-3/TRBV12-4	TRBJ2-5	TGTGCCAGCAGCCAATACCGGTGGGGAGAGACCCAGTACTTC	CASSQYRWGETQYF
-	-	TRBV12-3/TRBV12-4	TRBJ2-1	TGTGCCAGCAGTTTAGTGGGCGAGTACAATGAGCAGTTCTTC	CASSLVGEYNEQFF
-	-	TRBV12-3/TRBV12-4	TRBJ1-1	TGTGCCAGCAGTTTCTGGACACTAACAACCTCGAACACTGAAGCTTTCTTT	CASSFWTLTTSNTEAFF
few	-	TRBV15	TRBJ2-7	TGTGCCACCAGCAGAGATAGGGGGACGAAGAGCTCCTACGAGCAGTACTTC	CATSRDRGTKSSYEQYF
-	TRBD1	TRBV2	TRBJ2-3	TGTGCCATACAGTCGACAGGGAGAACAGATACGCAGTATTTT	CAIQSTGRTDTQYF
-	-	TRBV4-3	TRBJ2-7	TGCGCCAGCAGCCAAAGGACGCCTCCCAGCGGCCCCCCCTACGAGCAGTACTTC	CASSQRTPPSGPPYEQYF